Sequencing of this TCR beta chain was carried out in a study of vaccination and CD4 T cells after COVID-19. The overall study: In the convalescent cohort, there were six males and four females, two of them Hispanic. Participants got two doses of BNT162b2 or mRNA-1273 vaccine.

Each CDR3 protein is one row after TCRdb ran MiXCR on the PCR reads. The repertoire consists of roughly 31,000 distinct CDR3 sequences, with approximately 49% occurring once and the leading ten covering 5.8%. The time point: late sampling 161 to 241 days after vaccination in a few convalescent patients. General observations from the study: Convalescent patients saw a median about 86% of their reactive clones show up only after vaccination.

As to this clonotype: Its antigen is unidentified.

V shed 6 bases and J shed 7 bases, with 15 bases lying between them. The CDR3 covers 12 residues. Germline V gene lookup returns CDR1 DFQATT and CDR2 SNEGSKA (reference sequence). The sample here was CD4+ T cells from blood, taken about 7 months after SARS-CoV-2 vaccination. This chain uses TRBV20-1 with TRBJ1-1, with a tentative D call TRBD1 (6 bases). This clonotype was sampled from a human donor who had recovered from COVID-19. CDR3 coding DNA: TGCAGTGCCACCAAGGGGGGAGGTGAAGCTTTCTTT. Translating gives CSATKGGGEAFF.